Included here is one TCR beta chain sequence, with context. Other nucleotide sequences in the sample specify the same CDR3. The repertoire was sequenced with immunoSEQ multiplex PCR; TCRdb's copy has only in-frame clones and lacks some. The table lists 250,000 to 300,000 clones, less than 85% of them singletons. The data were obtained in a study of blood T cell repertoires in COVID-19. The V end lost 1 base, the J end lost 1 base, and 5 bases lay between the germline ends. Germline lookup yields CDR1 GTSNPN and CDR2 SVGIG (reference sequence). The CDR3 has 13 residues. Sequencing input: peripheral blood. This rearrangement joins TRBV30 to TRBJ2-1; D uncertain. The sequence derives from a woman aged 18-29 years with acute or convalescent COVID-19. The CDR3 reads CAWSGSSYNEQFF. The CDR3 DNA sequence: TGTGCCTGGAGTGGGAGTTCCTACAATGAGCAGTTCTTC.